The 18 T cell receptor beta chains below all came from one sample that was sequenced in a study of regulatory T cells in long-lasting Graves disease. Time point defined: persistent/refractory GD, antithyroid drugs over 5 years with positive TRAb. From PBMCs, RNA was extracted and then used to make the TCR library. Construction of TCR beta libraries relied on iRepertoire HTBI primers and on Arm-PCR targeting CDR3 regions. TCRdb re-derived calls from the multiplex PCR reads in MiXCR, one entry per CDR3 protein. There are 400,000 or so distinct CDR3 sequences in the sample; around 24% occur only once, and around 24% lies in the top ten. Sequencing was performed on peripheral blood mononuclear cells (PBMCs), taken when the disease was refractory, from a patient treated with antithyroid drugs. The receptors here all came from a female donor with Graves disease.

In this sample, this clonotype turned up a few times. V is TRBV3-1 and J is TRBJ2-2; D gene uncertain. Trimming shortened V by 0 bases and J by 5 bases, and 13 bases separated the two germline ends. The CDR3 is 16 amino acids. Germline lookup yields CDR1 LGHDT and CDR2 YNNKEL (reference sequence). The CDR3 spells CASSQDSMVRTGELFF. The DNA of the CDR3 is TGTGCCAGCAGCCAAGATTCCATGGTTAGGACCGGGGAGCTGTTTTTT.

This clonotype has just a few counts. The chain joins TRBV30 to TRBJ2-1, with TRBD2 identical over 7 bases. The ends lost 2 bases at V and 4 bases at J; junction bases unmatched: 5. This CDR3 contains 14 residues. Germline loops: CDR1 GTSNPN, CDR2 SVGIG (reference sequence). The CDR3 DNA reads TGTGCCTGGAGTAGGGCGGGACTATACAATGAGCAGTTCTTC. It translates to CAWSRAGLYNEQFF. The full variable domain, in which reference TRBV30 and TRBJ2-1 provide the parts outside the CDR3, is SQTIHQWPATLVQPVGSPLSLECTVEGTSNPNLYWYRQAAGRGLQLLFYSVGIGQISSEVPQNLSASRPQDRQFILSSKKLLLSDSGFYLCAWSRAGLYNEQFFGPGTRLTVL.

This clonotype appeared many times. The chain has TRBV28 and TRBJ1-2; D gene unclear. The V end lost 3 bases, the J end lost 9 bases, and 17 bases lay between the germline ends. The germline V gene has CDR1 MDHEN and CDR2 SYDVKM. The CDR3 is made up of 14 amino acids. The CDR3: CASSLGAPVYSYTF. The CDR3 DNA follows: TGTGCCAGCAGTTTGGGAGCTCCCGTTTACAGCTACACCTTC.

V is TRBV30 and J is TRBJ2-7; 10 positions agree with TRBD2. With V trimmed by 3 bases and J by 4 bases, 6 bases remained unmatched. CDR1 is GTSNPN and CDR2 is SVGIG in the germline V gene (reference sequence). This CDR3 comprises 14 residues. The DNA for the CDR3 is TGTGCCTGGAGCCGGACTAGCGGAAGATACGAGCAGTACTTC. Amino acid sequence: CAWSRTSGRYEQYF.

A word on this clonotype: An end of the junction differs from the germline gene, which may be a read error. This chain joins TRBV7-8 and TRBJ1-1, with no clear D. Germline values: CDR1 SGHVS, CDR2 FQNEAQ. The CDR3 length is 15 residues. Written as DNA, the CDR3 is TGTGCCAGCAGCCAAGTTAGGGCTTCGAACACTAAAGCTTTCTTT. Residues: CASSQVRASNTKAFF.

This clonotype was picked up a small number of times. The CDR3 here is CASSSRRQVGNTEAFF. The DNA for the CDR3 is TGCGCCAGCAGCTCCCGTCGACAGGTAGGGAACACTGAAGCTTTCTTT. The rearrangement joins TRBV5-1 to TRBJ1-1; D is perhaps TRBD1 (6 bases). CDR3 length: 16 residues. The ends were cut back, 3 bases at V and 1 base at J, with 16 bases in the middle. Germline V gene lookup returns CDR1 SGHRS and CDR2 YFSETQ.

The chain recombines TRBV20-1 with TRBJ2-3; 9 bases are a match to TRBD2. Trimming took 3 bases from V and 4 from J; bases not matched to a gene: 5. CDR1 and CDR2 from the germline V gene are DFQATT and SNEGSKA (reference sequence). CDR3 length equals 14 residues. The CDR3 DNA is TGCAGTGCTAGGGCTAGCGGGAACGCAGATACGCAGTATTTT. Amino acids: CSARASGNADTQYF.

The genes are TRBV3-1 and TRBJ2-4; D might be TRBD2 (6 bases). Per germline, CDR1 LGHDT and CDR2 YNNKEL (reference sequence). The CDR3 has 17 residues. V lost 4 bases, J lost 5 bases, and 21 bases lay in between. Here the CDR3 DNA reads TGTGCCAGCAGCCCCGGGGGTTCGGGCGGTCATCAAAACATTCAGTACTTC. Protein: CASSPGGSGGHQNIQYF.

The chain recombines TRBV27 with TRBJ2-2; D may be TRBD2 (5 bases). The V and J ends lost 4 bases and 6 bases respectively, with 18 bases between them. The CDR3 covers 16 residues. Germline CDR1 MNHEY, CDR2 SMNVEV (reference sequence). CDR3 nucleotides: TGTGCCAGCAGTTATCTAGCATCGGCCACCCCCGGGGAGCTGTTTTTT. The encoded protein is CASSYLASATPGELFF.

In its sample, this clonotype was seen a few times. The chain links TRBV7-9 to TRBJ2-2, with D unclear. Germline loops: CDR1 SEHNR, CDR2 FQNEAQ (reference sequence). This CDR3 region has 14 residues. Trimming left V 2 bases short and J 5 bases short, with 9 bases between. The CDR3 bases are TGTGCCAGCAGCTTAATTATGGGGACCGGGGAGCTGTTTTTT. Its protein product is CASSLIMGTGELFF.

The table lists this clonotype with many counts. The chain couples TRBV7-2 to TRBJ2-3, with TRBD1 as a possible D gene (5 bases). The CDR3 totals 16 residues. Germline assignment: CDR1 SGHTA and CDR2 FQGNSA. V lost 5 bases and J lost 5, with 20 bases in between. The CDR3 reads CASSLGARVTVDTQYF. As DNA, the CDR3 is TGTGCCAGCAGCCTAGGGGCCCGAGTCACTGTAGATACGCAGTATTTT. Combining the CDR3 with reference TRBV7-2 and TRBJ2-3 gives the whole variable domain GAGVSQSPSNKVTEKGKDVELRCDPISGHTALYWYRQSLGQGLEFLIYFQGNSAPDKSGLPSDRFSAERTGGSVSTLTIQRTQQEDSAVYLCASSLGARVTVDTQYFGPGTRLTVL.

On this clonotype itself: This sequence may be a read error, since a much larger clone differs from it by one base. The rearrangement links TRBV25-1 to TRBJ2-1; D may be TRBD2 (6 bases). The CDR3 has 13 residues. Trimming took 5 bases from V and 10 from J, leaving 15 bases between them. From germline, CDR1 is MGHDK and CDR2 SYGVNS. DNA of the CDR3: TGTGCCAGCAGTTCCGGAGGGCCGGGGGAGCAGTTCTTC. Translating it yields CASSSGGPGEQFF.

The chain joins TRBV6-2 or TRBV6-3 to TRBJ1-1; 9 nucleotides match TRBD1. The trim removed 6 bases at V and 4 bases at J, leaving 6 bases unmatched. The CDR3 contains 14 residues. Looked up from germline, CDR1 is MNHEY and CDR2 is SVGEGT. CDR3 residues: CASRQGAGSTEAFF. The CDR3 region has the DNA TGTGCCAGCAGACAGGGGGCGGGTAGCACTGAAGCTTTCTTT.

V is TRBV7-3 and J is TRBJ2-3; D not certain. This CDR3 has 14 amino acids. Germline loops: CDR1 SGHTA, CDR2 FQGTGA. The V gene lost 2 bases and the J gene lost 6 bases, with 12 bases spanning the gap. The CDR3 sequence: CASSLSAPGDTQYF. The CDR3 DNA reads as TGTGCCAGCAGCTTATCAGCCCCTGGGGATACGCAGTATTTT.

In the case of this clonotype: This may come from a read error, since a much larger clone is one base off. The J gene is TRBJ2-7, the V gene TRBV6-1; 11 nucleotides line up with TRBD2. Germline CDR1 is MNHNS and CDR2 is SASEGT. The CDR3 length is 17 residues. The CDR3 sequence is CASSPLPTSGNSYGQYF. The CDR3 nucleotides read TGTGCCAGCAGTCCTCTCCCGACTAGCGGGAACTCCTACGGGCAGTACTTC.

V usage is TRBV7-2 and J usage is TRBJ2-5; 12 nucleotides line up with TRBD2. CDR1 and CDR2 (germline): SGHTA, FQGNSA. With 2 bases clipped from V and 5 bases from J, the junction kept 9 bases outside the gene matches. The CDR3 totals 17 residues. CDR3 sequence (DNA): TGTGCCAGCAGCTTATCCTCCGCTAGCGGGAGGGGGGAGACCCAGTACTTC. Its protein product is CASSLSSASGRGETQYF.

This clonotype was observed a few times. The V gene is TRBV12-3 or TRBV12-4, the J gene TRBJ1-2; no firm D call. The CDR3 totals 13 residues. Trimming took 6 bases from V and 8 from J, leaving 16 bases between them. As DNA, the CDR3 is TGTGCCAGCAGCCCCCCGGCGGCAGACGGCTACACCTTC. It encodes CASSPPAADGYTF.

The chain uses TRBV27 and TRBJ1-2; the D is unclear. This CDR3 is 17 amino acids long. Germline-derived CDR1 and CDR2 are MNHEY and SMNVEV (reference sequence). With 1 base removed from V and 4 bases from J, the gap between germline ends came to 19 bases. The chain's CDR3 is CASSLYVRFRVGYGYTF. Written as DNA, the CDR3 is TGTGCCAGCAGTTTATACGTGAGATTTAGGGTGGGCTATGGCTACACCTTC.